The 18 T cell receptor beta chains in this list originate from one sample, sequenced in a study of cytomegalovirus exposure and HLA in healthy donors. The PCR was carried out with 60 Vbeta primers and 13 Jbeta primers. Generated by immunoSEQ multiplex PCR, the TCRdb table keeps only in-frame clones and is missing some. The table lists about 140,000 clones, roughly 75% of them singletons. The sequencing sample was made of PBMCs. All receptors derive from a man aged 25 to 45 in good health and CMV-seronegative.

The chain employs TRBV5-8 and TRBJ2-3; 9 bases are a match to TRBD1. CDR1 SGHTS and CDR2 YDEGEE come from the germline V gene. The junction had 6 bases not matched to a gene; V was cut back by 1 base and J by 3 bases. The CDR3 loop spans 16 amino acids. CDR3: CASSLFSGQGTDTQYF. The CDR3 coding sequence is TGTGCCAGCAGCTTGTTCTCGGGACAGGGAACAGATACGCAGTATTTT. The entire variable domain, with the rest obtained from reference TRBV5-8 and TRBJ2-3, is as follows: EAGVTQSPTHLIKTRGQQATLRCSPISGHTSVYWYQQALGLGLQFLLWYDEGEERNRGNFPPRFSGRQFPNYSSELNVNALELEDSALYLCASSLFSGQGTDTQYFGPGTRLTVL.

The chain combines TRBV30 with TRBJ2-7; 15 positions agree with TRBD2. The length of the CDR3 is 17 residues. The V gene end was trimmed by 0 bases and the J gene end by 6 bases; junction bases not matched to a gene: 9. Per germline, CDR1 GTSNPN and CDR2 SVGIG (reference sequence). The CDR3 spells CAWSVRLGLAGGGEQYF. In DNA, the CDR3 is TGTGCCTGGAGTGTACGGCTGGGACTAGCGGGAGGAGGCGAGCAGTACTTC.

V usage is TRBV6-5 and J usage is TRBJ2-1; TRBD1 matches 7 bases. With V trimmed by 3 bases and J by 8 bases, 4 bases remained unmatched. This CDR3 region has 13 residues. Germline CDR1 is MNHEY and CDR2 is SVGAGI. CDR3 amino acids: CASSYRQGYEQFF. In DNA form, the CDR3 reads TGTGCCAGCAGTTATCGACAGGGATATGAGCAGTTCTTC.

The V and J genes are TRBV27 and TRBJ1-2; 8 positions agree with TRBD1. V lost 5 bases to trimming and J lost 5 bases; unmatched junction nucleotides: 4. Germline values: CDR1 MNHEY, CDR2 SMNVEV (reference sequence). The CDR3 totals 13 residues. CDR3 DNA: TGTGCCAGCAGTGCACGACAGGGGTATGGCTACACCTTC. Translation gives CASSARQGYGYTF.

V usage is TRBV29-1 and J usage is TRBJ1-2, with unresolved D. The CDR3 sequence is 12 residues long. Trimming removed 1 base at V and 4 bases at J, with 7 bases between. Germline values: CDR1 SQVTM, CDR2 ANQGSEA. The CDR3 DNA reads TGCAGCGTTGAAGCCCCTAGCTATGGCTACACCTTC. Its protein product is CSVEAPSYGYTF.

For the CDR3, the DNA is TGCGCCAGCAGCTCACACATAGAGGGCTCTGAGGCAGATACGCAGTATTTT. It yields the protein CASSSHIEGSEADTQYF. The chain carries TRBV5-1 and TRBJ2-3, with a weak D call TRBD2 (5 bases). CDR3 length equals 17 residues. Germline V gene sequence: CDR1 SGHRS, CDR2 YFSETQ. V lost 3 bases and J lost 4, with 21 bases in between.

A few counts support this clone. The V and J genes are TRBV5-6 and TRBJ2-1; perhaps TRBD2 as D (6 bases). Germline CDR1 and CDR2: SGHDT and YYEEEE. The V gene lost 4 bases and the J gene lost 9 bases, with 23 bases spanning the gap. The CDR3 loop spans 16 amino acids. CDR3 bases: TGTGCCAGCAGCCCGTGGGAGGTGGGGTTTGGGGGTGAGCAGTTCTTC. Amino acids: CASSPWEVGFGGEQFF.

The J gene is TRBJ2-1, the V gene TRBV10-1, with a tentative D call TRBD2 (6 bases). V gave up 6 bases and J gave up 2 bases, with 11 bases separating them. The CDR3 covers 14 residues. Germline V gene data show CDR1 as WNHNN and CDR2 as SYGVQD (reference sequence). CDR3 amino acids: CASSAAGPYNEQFF. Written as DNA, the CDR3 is TGCGCCAGCAGCGCCGCGGGACCCTACAATGAGCAGTTCTTC.

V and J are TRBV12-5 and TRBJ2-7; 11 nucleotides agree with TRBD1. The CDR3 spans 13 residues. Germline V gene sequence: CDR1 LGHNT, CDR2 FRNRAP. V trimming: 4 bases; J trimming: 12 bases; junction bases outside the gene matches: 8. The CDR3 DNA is TGTGCTAGTGGTTCGCTTGGGACAGGGGGAAGGTACTTC. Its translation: CASGSLGTGGRYF.

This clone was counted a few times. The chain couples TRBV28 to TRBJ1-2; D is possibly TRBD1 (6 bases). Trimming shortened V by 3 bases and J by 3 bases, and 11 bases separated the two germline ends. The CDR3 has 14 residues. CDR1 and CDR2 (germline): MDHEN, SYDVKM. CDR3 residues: CASSFPGEHYGYTF. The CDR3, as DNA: TGTGCCAGCAGTTTCCCAGGGGAACACTATGGCTACACCTTC.

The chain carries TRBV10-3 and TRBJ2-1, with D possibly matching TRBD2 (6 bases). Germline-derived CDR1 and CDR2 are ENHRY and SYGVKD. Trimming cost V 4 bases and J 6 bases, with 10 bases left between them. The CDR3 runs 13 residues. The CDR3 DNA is TGTGCCATCAGTGGCGGGAACGGCAATGAGCAGTTCTTC. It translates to CAISGGNGNEQFF.

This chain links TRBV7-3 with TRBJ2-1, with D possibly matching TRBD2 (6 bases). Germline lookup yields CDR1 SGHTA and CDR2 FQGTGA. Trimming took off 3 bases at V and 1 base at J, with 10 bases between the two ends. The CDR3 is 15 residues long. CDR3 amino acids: CASSFGTVSYNEQFF. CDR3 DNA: TGTGCCAGCAGCTTTGGGACTGTATCCTACAATGAGCAGTTCTTC.

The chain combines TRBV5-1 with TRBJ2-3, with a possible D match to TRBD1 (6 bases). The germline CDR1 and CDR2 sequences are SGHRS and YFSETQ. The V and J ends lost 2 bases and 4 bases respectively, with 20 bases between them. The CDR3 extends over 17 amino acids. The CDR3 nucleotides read TGCGCCAGCAGCTTTGTTGGGACACCCAGGGGATCAGATACGCAGTATTTT. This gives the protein CASSFVGTPRGSDTQYF.

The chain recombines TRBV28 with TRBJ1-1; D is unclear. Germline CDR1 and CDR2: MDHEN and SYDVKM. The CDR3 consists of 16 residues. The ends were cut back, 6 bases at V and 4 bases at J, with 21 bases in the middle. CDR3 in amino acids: CASSHFTLRAGTEAFF. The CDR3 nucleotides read TGTGCCAGCAGCCACTTTACATTGAGGGCGGGCACTGAAGCTTTCTTT.

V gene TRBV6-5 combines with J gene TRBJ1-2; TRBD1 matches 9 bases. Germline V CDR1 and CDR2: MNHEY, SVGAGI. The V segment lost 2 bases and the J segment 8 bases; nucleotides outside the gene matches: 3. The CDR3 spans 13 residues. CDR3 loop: CASSYRDREGYTF. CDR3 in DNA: TGTGCCAGCAGTTACCGGGACAGGGAGGGCTACACCTTC.

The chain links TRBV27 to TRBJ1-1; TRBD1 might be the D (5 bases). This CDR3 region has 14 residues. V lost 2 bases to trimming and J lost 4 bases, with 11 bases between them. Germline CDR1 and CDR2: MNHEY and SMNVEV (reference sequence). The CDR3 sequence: CASSLQGWGTEAFF. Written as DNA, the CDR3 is TGTGCCAGCAGTTTACAGGGATGGGGCACTGAAGCTTTCTTT.

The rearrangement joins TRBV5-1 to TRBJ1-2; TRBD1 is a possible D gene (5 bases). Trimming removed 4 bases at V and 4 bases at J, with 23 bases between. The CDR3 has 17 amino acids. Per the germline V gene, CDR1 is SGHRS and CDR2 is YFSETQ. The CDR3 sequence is CASSPWGGGTLPYGYTF. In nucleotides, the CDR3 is TGCGCCAGCAGCCCGTGGGGGGGAGGTACCCTCCCCTATGGCTACACCTTC.

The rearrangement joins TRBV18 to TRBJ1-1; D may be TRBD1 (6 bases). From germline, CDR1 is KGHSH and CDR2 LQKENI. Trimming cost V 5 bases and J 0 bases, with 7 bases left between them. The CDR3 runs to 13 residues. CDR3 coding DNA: TGTGCCAGCTCAACAGGGTTGAACACTGAAGCTTTCTTT. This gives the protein CASSTGLNTEAFF.